These 17 T cell receptor beta chains share one sample of origin, sequenced in a study of long-term antiretroviral therapy in people with HIV. Investigators performed immunoSEQ version v3.0 at survey level. Assay used: immunoSEQ multiplex PCR; TCRdb lists only in-frame clones, some missing. The table records 15,000 to 20,000 clones, roughly 91% of them present only once. The source was unsorted PBMCs, collected 6.9 years after starting antiretroviral therapy. Receptors originate from a man aged 50 to 59 with HIV.

V and J are TRBV2 and TRBJ2-3; D call uncertain. Germline CDR1 is SNHLY and CDR2 is FYNNEI. Trimming removed 2 bases at V and 0 bases at J, with 9 bases between. This CDR3 has 15 amino acids. The CDR3 loop reads CASSELVRSTDTQYF. In DNA, the CDR3 is TGTGCCAGCAGTGAATTGGTCAGAAGCACAGATACGCAGTATTTT.

The chain carries TRBV18 and TRBJ1-5; D is uncertain. Trimming shortened V by 3 bases and J by 0 bases, and 12 bases separated the two germline ends. The germline gives CDR1 KGHSH, CDR2 LQKENI. The CDR3 has 16 amino acids. The CDR3 nucleotides read TGTGCCAGCTCACCCTCGGCTTTTTATAGCAATCAGCCCCAGCATTTT. Residues: CASSPSAFYSNQPQHF.

V usage is TRBV29-1 and J usage is TRBJ1-5; the D gene is possibly TRBD1 (5 bases). CDR1 and CDR2 (germline): SQVTM, ANQGSEA. CDR3 length equals 14 residues. V lost 6 bases to trimming and J lost 0 bases, with 12 bases between them. CDR3 sequence (DNA): TGCAGCGTAGCGACAGCTAATAGCAATCAGCCCCAGCATTTT. The encoded protein is CSVATANSNQPQHF.

The genes are TRBV29-1 and TRBJ1-5; 10 bases fit TRBD1. Germline V gene lookup returns CDR1 SQVTM and CDR2 ANQGSEA. With V trimmed by 6 bases and J by 6 bases, 8 bases remained unmatched. CDR3 length equals 14 residues. CDR3 region: CSVGQGGSVQPQHF. For the CDR3, the DNA is TGCAGCGTCGGACAGGGGGGTTCCGTTCAGCCCCAGCATTTT.

This clone was seen once. The chain uses TRBV28 and TRBJ1-4; perhaps TRBD1 as D (6 bases). The CDR3 has 18 residues. Trimming shortened V by 1 base and J by 5 bases, and 20 bases separated the two germline ends. Germline CDR1 reads MDHEN; CDR2 reads SYDVKM. DNA for the CDR3: TGTGCCAGCAGTTTATTCCCATTCCGGGGGACAATGAATGAAAAACTGTTTTTT. It translates to CASSLFPFRGTMNEKLFF.

This chain links TRBV4-1 with TRBJ2-2, with D unclear. This CDR3 contains 16 residues. The germline CDR1 and CDR2 sequences are MGHRA and YSYEKL. Trimming shortened V by 2 bases and J by 5 bases, and 15 bases separated the two germline ends. CDR3 DNA: TGCGCCAGCAGCCAAAGATCAGGTGCTCAGACCGGGGAGCTGTTTTTT. It specifies CASSQRSGAQTGELFF.

The genes are TRBV29-1 and TRBJ1-2, with 7 nucleotides matching TRBD1. CDR3 length: 16 residues. Unmatched junction bases numbered 15, after V lost 6 bases and J lost 2 bases. In germline, CDR1 is SQVTM, CDR2 ANQGSEA. CDR3 amino acids: CSVDGRDRLSNYGYTF. The CDR3 DNA follows: TGCAGCGTAGACGGCCGGGACAGACTTAGCAACTATGGCTACACCTTC.

In its sample, this clone was seen a few times. The J gene is TRBJ2-2, the V gene TRBV29-1, with D unclear. V dropped 3 bases and J dropped 4 bases, with 9 bases sitting between them. Germline V lookup: CDR1 SQVTM, CDR2 ANQGSEA. The length of the CDR3 is 13 residues. The CDR3 coding sequence is TGCAGCGTTGACAGCAGGTCCACCGGGGAGCTGTTTTTT. This codes for CSVDSRSTGELFF.

The chain combines TRBV4-2 with TRBJ2-1; 14 bases line up with TRBD2. CDR1 and CDR2 (germline): LGHNA, YNFKEQ. J was trimmed by 7 bases and V by 2 bases; bases with no gene match: 4. The CDR3 contains 16 residues. The CDR3 DNA follows: TGTGCCAGCAGCCAACCGACTAGCGGGAGGGGTAATGAGCAGTTCTTC. Translated, it gives CASSQPTSGRGNEQFF.

The chain joins TRBV6-5 to TRBJ1-5; the match to TRBD1 covers 7 bases. Per germline, CDR1 MNHEY and CDR2 SVGAGI. CDR3 length: 13 residues. Unmatched junction bases numbered 4, after V lost 6 bases and J lost 5 bases. Written as DNA, the CDR3 is TGTGCCAGCAGCAGACAGGGTGATCAGCCCCAGCATTTT. Protein sequence: CASSRQGDQPQHF.

This clone was picked up one time. V gene TRBV4-3 combines with J gene TRBJ2-3; 9 positions agree with TRBD1. Trimming at V came to 4 bases and at J to 0 bases, leaving 2 bases not matched to a gene. The CDR3 spans 15 residues. Germline loops: CDR1 LGHNA, CDR2 YSLEER. CDR3: CASSRGQGSTDTQYF. The CDR3, as DNA: TGCGCCAGCAGCCGAGGACAGGGGAGCACAGATACGCAGTATTTT.

The V gene is TRBV7-9, the J gene TRBJ1-2, with D tentatively TRBD1 (5 bases). V lost 4 bases and J 7 bases, leaving 25 bases between the germline ends. Germline loops: CDR1 SEHNR, CDR2 FQNEAQ (reference sequence). This CDR3 comprises 17 residues. This CDR3 is CASSSAVIRDGVGGYTF. In DNA form, the CDR3 reads TGTGCCAGCAGCTCTGCCGTCATCAGGGACGGTGTGGGTGGCTACACCTTC.

The chain combines TRBV5-1 with TRBJ2-7; the D call may be TRBD1 or TRBD2 (5 bases each). The CDR3 has 13 amino acids. The V and J ends lost 0 bases and 5 bases respectively, with 9 bases between them. Germline values: CDR1 SGHRS, CDR2 YFSETQ. The CDR3: CASSLGWGNEQYF. The DNA for the CDR3 is TGCGCCAGCAGCTTGGGTTGGGGGAACGAGCAGTACTTC.

The chain is built from TRBV7-9 and TRBJ1-2; D is unresolved. Germline CDR1 SEHNR, CDR2 FQNEAQ (reference sequence). V was shortened by 2 bases and J by 5 bases, with 18 bases between the two germline ends. This CDR3 is 16 amino acids long. The DNA for the CDR3 is TGTGCCAGCAGCTTATTCCAAAGTACCCAGAATTATGGCTACACCTTC. Translated: CASSLFQSTQNYGYTF.

This clone was seen a single time. The V and J genes are TRBV5-1 and TRBJ2-5; no clear D. Germline CDR1 and CDR2: SGHRS and YFSETQ. The CDR3 extends over 12 amino acids. Trimming shortened V by 2 bases and J by 8 bases, and 10 bases separated the two germline ends. Here the CDR3 reads CASSLTPGTQYF. The CDR3 DNA sequence: TGCGCCAGCAGCTTAACCCCCGGAACCCAGTACTTC.

The V gene is TRBV4-2, the J gene TRBJ1-4; no firm D call. Germline V lookup: CDR1 LGHNA, CDR2 YNFKEQ. The germline V and J ends were trimmed by 0 bases and 2 bases, with 13 bases remaining between them. This CDR3 spans 17 amino acids. The CDR3 is CASSQEAPSGTNEKLFF. CDR3 nucleotides: TGTGCCAGCAGCCAAGAGGCCCCCTCGGGGACTAATGAAAAACTGTTTTTT.

The V and J genes are TRBV7-9 and TRBJ1-4; 7 nucleotides match TRBD1. Germline V gene data show CDR1 as SEHNR and CDR2 as FQNEAQ (reference sequence). Trimming cost V 2 bases and J 2 bases; bases outside gene matches: 5. The CDR3 spans 16 residues. This CDR3 reads CASSLRGGATNEKLFF. The CDR3 region has the DNA TGTGCCAGCAGCTTAAGAGGGGGCGCGACTAATGAAAAACTGTTTTTT. The variable domain in full, completed from reference TRBV7-9 and TRBJ1-4, reads DTGVSQNPRHKITKRGQNVTFRCDPISEHNRLYWYRQTLGQGPEFLTYFQNEAQLEKSRLLSDRFSAERPKGSFSTLEIQRTEQGDSAMYLCASSLRGGATNEKLFFGSGTQLSVL.